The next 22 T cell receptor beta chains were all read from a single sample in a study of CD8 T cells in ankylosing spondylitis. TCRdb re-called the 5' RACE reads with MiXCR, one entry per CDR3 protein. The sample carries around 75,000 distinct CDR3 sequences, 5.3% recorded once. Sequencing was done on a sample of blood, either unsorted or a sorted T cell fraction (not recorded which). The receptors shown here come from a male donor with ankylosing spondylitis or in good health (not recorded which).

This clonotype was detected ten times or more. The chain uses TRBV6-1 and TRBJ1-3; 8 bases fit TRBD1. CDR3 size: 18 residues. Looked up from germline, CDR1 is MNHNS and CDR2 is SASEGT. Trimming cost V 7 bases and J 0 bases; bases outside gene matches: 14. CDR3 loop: CASTDLPGQASSGNTIYF. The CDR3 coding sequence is TGTGCCAGCACTGATCTACCGGGACAGGCGAGCTCTGGAAACACCATATATTTT.

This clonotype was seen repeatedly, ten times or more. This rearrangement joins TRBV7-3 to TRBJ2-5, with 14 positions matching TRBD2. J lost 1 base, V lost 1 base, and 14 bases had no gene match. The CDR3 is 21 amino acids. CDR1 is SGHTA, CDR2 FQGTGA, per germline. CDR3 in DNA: TGTGCCAGCAGCTTAAGAGCCCGGGGGGGACTAGCGGGGGACATCCAAGAGACCCAGTACTTC. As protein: CASSLRARGGLAGDIQETQYF.

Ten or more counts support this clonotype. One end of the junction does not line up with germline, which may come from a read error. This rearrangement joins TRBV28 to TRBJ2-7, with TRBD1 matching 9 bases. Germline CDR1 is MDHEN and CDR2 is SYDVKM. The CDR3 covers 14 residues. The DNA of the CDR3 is TGTGCCAGCAGTTCGCAACCAAGAACCGGGACAGGGAACTTC. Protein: CASSSQPRTGTGNF.

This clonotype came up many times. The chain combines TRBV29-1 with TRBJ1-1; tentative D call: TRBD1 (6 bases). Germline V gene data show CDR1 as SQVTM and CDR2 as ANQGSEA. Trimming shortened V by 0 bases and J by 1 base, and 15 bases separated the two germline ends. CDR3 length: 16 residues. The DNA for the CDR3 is TGCAGCGTTGAAGACAGGGGATCGGATCAGAACACTGAAGCTTTCTTT. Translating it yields CSVEDRGSDQNTEAFF.

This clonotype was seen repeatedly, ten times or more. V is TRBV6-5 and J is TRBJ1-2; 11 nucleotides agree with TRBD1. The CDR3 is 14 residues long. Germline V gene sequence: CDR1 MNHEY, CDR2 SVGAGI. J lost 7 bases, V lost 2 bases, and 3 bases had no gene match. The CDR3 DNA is TGTGCCAGCAGTTACGGACAGGGGGCGGGTGGCTACACCTTC. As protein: CASSYGQGAGGYTF.

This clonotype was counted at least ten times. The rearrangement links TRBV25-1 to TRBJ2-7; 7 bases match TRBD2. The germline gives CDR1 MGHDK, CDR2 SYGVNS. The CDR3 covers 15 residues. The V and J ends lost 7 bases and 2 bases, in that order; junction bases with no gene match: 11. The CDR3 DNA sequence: TGTGCCAGCACCCCCCGCGGGAGAGGGGCCTACGAGCAGTACTTC. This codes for CASTPRGRGAYEQYF.

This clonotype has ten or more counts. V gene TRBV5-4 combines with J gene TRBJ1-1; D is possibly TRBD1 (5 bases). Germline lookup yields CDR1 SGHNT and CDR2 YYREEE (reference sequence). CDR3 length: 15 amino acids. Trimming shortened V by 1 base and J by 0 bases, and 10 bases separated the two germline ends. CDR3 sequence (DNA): TGTGCCAGCAGCTTGCCCGGACACATGAACACTGAAGCTTTCTTT. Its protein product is CASSLPGHMNTEAFF.

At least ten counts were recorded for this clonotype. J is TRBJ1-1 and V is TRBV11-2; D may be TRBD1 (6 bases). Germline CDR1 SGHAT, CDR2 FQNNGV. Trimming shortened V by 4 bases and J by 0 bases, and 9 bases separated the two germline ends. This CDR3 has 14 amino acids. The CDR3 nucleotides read TGTGCCAGCAGCTCACAGGGCATGAACACTGAAGCTTTCTTT. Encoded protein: CASSSQGMNTEAFF.

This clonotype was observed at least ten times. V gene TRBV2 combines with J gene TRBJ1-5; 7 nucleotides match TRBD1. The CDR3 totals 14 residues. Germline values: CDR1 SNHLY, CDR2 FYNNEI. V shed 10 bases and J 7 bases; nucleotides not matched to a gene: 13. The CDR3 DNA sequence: TGTGCCATTGCATCGACAGGGTCTGGACAGCCCCAGCATTTT. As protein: CAIASTGSGQPQHF. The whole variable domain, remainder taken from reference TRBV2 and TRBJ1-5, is EPEVTQTPSHQVTQMGQEVILRCVPISNHLYFYWYRQILGQKVEFLVSFYNNEISEKSEIFDDQFSVERPDGSNFTLKIRSTKLEDSAMYFCAIASTGSGQPQHFGDGTRLSIL.

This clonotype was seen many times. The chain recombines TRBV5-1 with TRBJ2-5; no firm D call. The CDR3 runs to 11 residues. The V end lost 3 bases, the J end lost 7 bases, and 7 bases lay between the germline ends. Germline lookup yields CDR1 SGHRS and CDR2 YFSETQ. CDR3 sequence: CASSYFGTQYF. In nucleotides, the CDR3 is TGCGCCAGCAGCTACTTCGGGACCCAGTACTTC.

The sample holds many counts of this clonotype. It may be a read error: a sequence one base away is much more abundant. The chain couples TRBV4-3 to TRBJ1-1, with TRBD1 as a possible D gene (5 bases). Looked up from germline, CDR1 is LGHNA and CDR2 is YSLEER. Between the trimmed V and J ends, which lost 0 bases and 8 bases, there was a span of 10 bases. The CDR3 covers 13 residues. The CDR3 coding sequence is TGCGCCAGCAGCCAAGACAGAGGGACCGAAGCTTTCTTT. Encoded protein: CASSQDRGTEAFF.

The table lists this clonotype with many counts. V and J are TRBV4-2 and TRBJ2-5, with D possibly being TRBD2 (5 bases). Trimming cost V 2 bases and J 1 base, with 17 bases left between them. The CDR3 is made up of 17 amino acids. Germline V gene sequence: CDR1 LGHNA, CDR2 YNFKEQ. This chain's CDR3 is CASSQWWGASAQETQYF. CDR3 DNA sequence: TGTGCCAGCAGCCAATGGTGGGGAGCCAGCGCCCAAGAGACCCAGTACTTC.

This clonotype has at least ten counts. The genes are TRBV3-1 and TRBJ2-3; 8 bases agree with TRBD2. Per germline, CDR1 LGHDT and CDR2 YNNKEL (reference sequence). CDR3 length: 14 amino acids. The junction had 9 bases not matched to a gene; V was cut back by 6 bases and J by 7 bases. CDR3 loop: CASRQSGGGNTQYF. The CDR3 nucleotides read TGTGCCAGCAGACAGAGCGGGGGAGGGAATACGCAGTATTTT.

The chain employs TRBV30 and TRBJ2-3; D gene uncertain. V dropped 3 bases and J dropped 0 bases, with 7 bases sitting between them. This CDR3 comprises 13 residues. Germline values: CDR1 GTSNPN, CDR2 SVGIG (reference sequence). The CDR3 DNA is TGTGCCTGGAGCGCAGGTAGCACAGATACGCAGTATTTT. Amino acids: CAWSAGSTDTQYF.

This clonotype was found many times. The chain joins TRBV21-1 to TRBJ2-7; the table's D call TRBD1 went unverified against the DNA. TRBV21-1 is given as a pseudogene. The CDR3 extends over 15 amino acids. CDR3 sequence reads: CASSTPGQGVYEQYF. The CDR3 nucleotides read TGTGCCAGCAGCACTCCGGGACAGGGGGTCTACGAGCAGTACTTC.

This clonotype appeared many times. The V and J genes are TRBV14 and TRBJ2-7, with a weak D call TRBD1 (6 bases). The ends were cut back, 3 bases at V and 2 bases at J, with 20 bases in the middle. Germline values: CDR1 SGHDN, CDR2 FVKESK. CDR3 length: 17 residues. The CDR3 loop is CASSQEQGRQYPYEQYF. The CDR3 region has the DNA TGTGCCAGCAGCCAGGAACAGGGTCGACAGTACCCCTACGAGCAGTACTTC. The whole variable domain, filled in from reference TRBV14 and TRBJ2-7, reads EAGVTQFPSHSVIEKGQTVTLRCDPISGHDNLYWYRRVMGKEIKFLLHFVKESKQDESGMPNNRFLAERTGGTYSTLKVQPAELEDSGVYFCASSQEQGRQYPYEQYFGPGTRLTVT.

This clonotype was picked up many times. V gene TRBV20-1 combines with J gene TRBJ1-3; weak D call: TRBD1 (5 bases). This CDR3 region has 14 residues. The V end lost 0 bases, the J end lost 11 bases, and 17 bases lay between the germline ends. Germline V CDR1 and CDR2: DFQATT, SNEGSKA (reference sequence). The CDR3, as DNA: TGCAGTGCTAGAGACCAAGGGGATGTTAGTGCCATATATTTT. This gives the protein CSARDQGDVSAIYF.

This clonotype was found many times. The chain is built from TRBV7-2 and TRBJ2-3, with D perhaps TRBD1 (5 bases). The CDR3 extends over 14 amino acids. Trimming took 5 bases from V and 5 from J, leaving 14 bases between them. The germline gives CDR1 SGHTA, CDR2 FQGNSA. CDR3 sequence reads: CASSGVGPGDTQYF. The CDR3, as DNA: TGTGCCAGCAGCGGGGTGGGGCCGGGAGATACGCAGTATTTT.

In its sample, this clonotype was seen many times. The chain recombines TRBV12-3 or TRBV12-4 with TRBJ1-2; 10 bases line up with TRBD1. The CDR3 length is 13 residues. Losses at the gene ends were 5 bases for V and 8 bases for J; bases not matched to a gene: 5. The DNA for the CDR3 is TGTGCCAGCAGTCCCGGACAGGGGGGCGGCTACACCTTC. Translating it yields CASSPGQGGGYTF.

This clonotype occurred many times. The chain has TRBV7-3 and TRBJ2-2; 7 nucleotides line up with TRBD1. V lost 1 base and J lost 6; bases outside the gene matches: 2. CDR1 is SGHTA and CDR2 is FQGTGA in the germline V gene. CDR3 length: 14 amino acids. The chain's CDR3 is CASSLKTGPGELFF. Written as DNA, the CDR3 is TGTGCCAGCAGCTTAAAGACAGGGCCCGGGGAGCTGTTTTTT. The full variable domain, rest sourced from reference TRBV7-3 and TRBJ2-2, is GAGVSQTPSNKVTEKGKYVELRCDPISGHTALYWYRQSLGQGPEFLIYFQGTGAADDSGLPNDRFFAVRPEGSVSTLKIQRTERGDSAVYLCASSLKTGPGELFFGEGSRLTVL.

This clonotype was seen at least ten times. The CDR3 spells CASSMRDRGYYGYTF. In DNA form, the CDR3 reads TGTGCCAGCAGCATGAGGGACAGGGGCTACTATGGCTACACCTTC. The chain is built from TRBV7-2 and TRBJ1-2, with 10 bases aligning to TRBD1. CDR3 length: 15 residues. V was pared by 5 bases and J by 3 bases, with 6 bases of the junction left unmatched. Germline CDR1 SGHTA, CDR2 FQGNSA.

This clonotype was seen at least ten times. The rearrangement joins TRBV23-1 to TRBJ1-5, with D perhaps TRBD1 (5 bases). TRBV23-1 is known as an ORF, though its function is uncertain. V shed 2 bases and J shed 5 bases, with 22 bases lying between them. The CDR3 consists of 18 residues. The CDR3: CASSQVEGTTGADQPQHF. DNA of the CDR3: TGCGCCAGCAGTCAAGTGGAGGGAACTACCGGGGCTGATCAGCCCCAGCATTTT.